This T cell receptor (beta chain) is from a study of T-cell memory formation after mild COVID-19. Trimming removed 2 bases at V and 4 bases at J, with 7 bases between. Germline lookup yields CDR1 SGHRS and CDR2 YFSETQ. CDR3 length: 13 amino acids. Worth noting for this clonotype: The antigen remains undetermined.

MiXCR, run by TCRdb on the 5' RACE reads, gives a single entry per CDR3 protein. The sample gives around 310,000 distinct CDR3 sequences, 13% to 15% of which show up once; around 20% is in the top ten. Overall study findings and caveats: A second wave of clones peaked on day 37, and their SARS-CoV-2 specificity went unconfirmed.

This TCR was sampled from a man aged 18-30 years who had mild COVID-19 (a few samples of this study predate the infection). Cell type and time point are not known. Sequencing was done on a sample of PBMCs or a T cell subset sorted from them (not recorded which). This chain links TRBV5-1 with TRBJ1-5; D unresolved. The CDR3 here is CASSFAVNQPQHF. The CDR3 DNA is TGCGCCAGCAGCTTCGCCGTGAATCAGCCCCAGCATTTT.